At least ten counts were recorded for the clone carrying this T cell receptor beta chain. The CDR3 regions of TCR beta were amplified from RNA transcripts. The TCR CDR3 first-round RT-PCR relied on the HTBI primer set. TCRdb itself ran the multiplex PCR reads through MiXCR, one entry per CDR3 protein. The table has roughly 700,000 distinct CDR3 sequences, around 16% seen once; the top ten hold less than 20%. When ophthalmopathy did not progress within 18 months, Graves' hyperthyroidism was considered stable. Exclusion of a patient resulted from uncontrolled infection, other autoimmune disease, pregnancy or lactation. This sample was taken from a study of T cells in Graves' hyperthyroidism and ophthalmopathy. This clonotype was sampled from a man aged 50-60 years with Graves' hyperthyroidism. Sequenced input: blood.

The CDR3 DNA reads as TGTGCCAGCAGTTTTTCTGCGTCGTGGACCCAGTACTTC. Residues: CASSFSASWTQYF. The chain is built from TRBV27 and TRBJ2-5; D call uncertain. Germline loops: CDR1 MNHEY, CDR2 SMNVEV (reference sequence). The CDR3 sequence is 13 residues long. V dropped 3 bases and J dropped 7 bases, with 12 bases sitting between them.